A single sample is the source of the 18 T cell receptor beta chains below, sequenced in a study of neurological immune-mediated disorders. TCRdb passed the 5' RACE reads through MiXCR, listing each CDR3 protein once. Among some 47,000 distinct CDR3 sequences listed, nearly 6.5% were seen once. The sequencing input was CD4+ T cells from blood. These receptors were obtained from a woman aged 40 to 50 in good health.

In its sample, this clonotype was seen many times. An end of the junction does not agree with germline; a read error may underlie this. This rearrangement joins TRBV6-1 to TRBJ2-1; D uncertain. The CDR3 consists of 12 residues. The germline V gene encodes CDR1 MNHNS and CDR2 SASEGT. The CDR3 loop is CSSRRTDNEQFF. The CDR3 nucleotides read TGTTCCAGCAGGCGAACAGACAATGAGCAGTTCTTC.

This clonotype was counted many times. The chain has TRBV20-1 and TRBJ2-4, with 8 bases lining up with TRBD2. Trimming removed 3 bases from V and 2 bases from J; junction bases left unmatched: 6. CDR3 size: 15 residues. From germline, CDR1 is DFQATT and CDR2 SNEGSKA (reference sequence). CDR3 coding DNA: TGCAGTGCTAGTAGCGGGGAGCCCCCCAAAAACATTCAGTACTTC. It is translated as CSASSGEPPKNIQYF.

This clonotype was detected many times. V usage is TRBV24-1 and J usage is TRBJ1-2; D ambiguous. The germline V and J ends were trimmed by 6 bases and 2 bases, with 9 bases remaining between them. The CDR3 runs to 13 residues. CDR1 is KGHDR and CDR2 is SFDVKD in the germline V gene. The CDR3 nucleotides read TGTGCCACCAGTAGCGGGCGGAACTATGGCTACACCTTC. Encoded protein: CATSSGRNYGYTF.

By share, this clonotype counts as medium-sized. The chain carries TRBV27 and TRBJ2-1; 8 positions agree with TRBD2. The trim removed 3 bases at V and 8 bases at J, leaving 6 bases unmatched. The V gene's germline CDR1 is MNHEY and CDR2 SMNVEV (reference sequence). The CDR3 is 14 residues long. The CDR3: CASSFSGNADEQFF. DNA of the CDR3: TGTGCCAGCAGTTTTAGCGGGAATGCGGATGAGCAGTTCTTC.

This clonotype was observed at least ten times. This rearrangement joins TRBV4-1 to TRBJ2-2, with 14 bases aligning to TRBD2. The CDR3 sequence is 19 residues long. Germline values: CDR1 MGHRA, CDR2 YSYEKL. The V gene end was trimmed by 0 bases and the J gene end by 2 bases; junction bases not matched to a gene: 5. The chain's CDR3 is CASSQEGLAGGTNTGELFF. The CDR3 bases are TGCGCCAGCAGCCAAGAAGGACTAGCGGGAGGAACTAACACCGGGGAGCTGTTTTTT.

This clonotype has ten or more counts. This chain's CDR3 is CASRQPSGHTDTQYF. CDR3 sequence (DNA): TGTGCCAGCAGACAACCTAGCGGCCACACAGATACGCAGTATTTT. V gene TRBV6-5 combines with J gene TRBJ2-3; TRBD2 matches 7 bases. The CDR3 sequence is 15 residues long. The germline CDR1 and CDR2 sequences are MNHEY and SVGAGI. J was trimmed by 2 bases and V by 6 bases; bases with no gene match: 8.

This clonotype was found many times. This rearrangement joins TRBV10-3 to TRBJ2-3; D possibly corresponds to TRBD2 (5 bases). CDR1 and CDR2 from the germline V gene are ENHRY and SYGVKD. The length of the CDR3 is 14 residues. Between the trimmed V and J ends, which lost 3 bases and 3 bases, there was a span of 10 bases. CDR3: CAISDRLRTDTQYF. The CDR3 region has the DNA TGTGCCATCAGTGATAGACTACGTACAGATACGCAGTATTTT.

Many counts were recorded for this clonotype. The J gene is TRBJ1-1, the V gene TRBV4-1; 8 nucleotides line up with TRBD1. The CDR3 is 16 amino acids. Unmatched junction bases numbered 5, after V lost 1 base and J lost 1 base. Per germline, CDR1 MGHRA and CDR2 YSYEKL. The CDR3 region has the DNA TGCGCCAGCAGCCAAGCGGGGACAGGAGCGAACACTGAAGCTTTCTTT. Translated, it gives CASSQAGTGANTEAFF.

The chain uses TRBV14 and TRBJ2-1; 8 bases map to TRBD2. In germline, CDR1 is SGHDN, CDR2 FVKESK. The ends lost 4 bases at V and 4 bases at J; junction bases unmatched: 9. CDR3 size: 16 residues. As DNA, the CDR3 is TGTGCCAGCAGCCTCCGGCGGGGACTAGTATACAATGAGCAGTTCTTC. It codes for CASSLRRGLVYNEQFF.

In this sample, this clonotype turned up a few times. The genes are TRBV5-1 and TRBJ2-7; unclear D gene. Per germline, CDR1 SGHRS and CDR2 YFSETQ. The CDR3 has 16 amino acids. V lost 0 bases and J lost 2, with 15 bases in between. CDR3 sequence reads: CASSLDLSAQPYEQYF. CDR3 coding DNA: TGCGCCAGCAGCTTGGATCTCTCAGCACAACCCTACGAGCAGTACTTC.

This clonotype came up many times. V gene TRBV28 combines with J gene TRBJ2-5; D possibly corresponds to TRBD2 (6 bases). The CDR3 spans 14 residues. Germline lookup yields CDR1 MDHEN and CDR2 SYDVKM. V lost 8 bases, J lost 4 bases, and 17 bases lay in between. CDR3 loop: CASLKPREAETQYF. CDR3 sequence (DNA): TGTGCCAGCCTGAAACCTAGGGAGGCAGAGACCCAGTACTTC.

This clonotype appeared many times. This sequence joins TRBV28 and TRBJ2-3; the match to TRBD1 covers 10 bases. V gave up 1 base and J gave up 0 bases; unmatched junction bases: 13. Germline V gives CDR1 MDHEN, CDR2 SYDVKM. The CDR3 covers 20 residues. The CDR3 bases are TGTGCCAGCAGTTTATACGGGACAGGGGTTAAGGGGCCTAGCACAGATACGCAGTATTTT. Translation gives CASSLYGTGVKGPSTDTQYF.

This clonotype was picked up many times. CDR3 DNA sequence: TGCGCCAGCAACGCCCCGGGCCTGGAGACCCAGTACTTC. Residues: CASNAPGLETQYF. The V gene is TRBV10-2, the J gene TRBJ2-5; D remains ambiguous. CDR1 WSHSY and CDR2 SAAADI come from the germline V gene. The V end lost 7 bases, the J end lost 5 bases, and 14 bases lay between the germline ends. The CDR3 consists of 13 residues.

This clonotype was counted many times. This chain uses TRBV6-2 or TRBV6-3 with TRBJ1-5; D not resolved. V lost 8 bases and J lost 1, with 15 bases in between. Looked up from germline, CDR1 is MNHEY and CDR2 is SVGEGT. The CDR3 totals 15 residues. CDR3 coding DNA: TGTGCCAGCGCCGGTAATTGGGCCAGCAATCAGCCCCAGCATTTT. Translating it yields CASAGNWASNQPQHF.

This clonotype was seen many times. The chain carries TRBV5-1 and TRBJ2-7; D possibly corresponds to TRBD1 (6 bases). Germline V CDR1 and CDR2: SGHRS, YFSETQ. The CDR3 is 15 residues long. V was trimmed by 0 bases and J by 6 bases, leaving 16 bases between them. The CDR3 reads CASSLGQGSRSEQYF. The CDR3 DNA reads as TGCGCCAGCAGCTTGGGGCAGGGGTCTCGGAGCGAGCAGTACTTC.

This clonotype came up many times. V and J are TRBV28 and TRBJ2-3, with 9 bases that match TRBD2. The CDR3 extends over 13 amino acids. Germline lookup yields CDR1 MDHEN and CDR2 SYDVKM. V shed 5 bases, J shed 8 bases, and the junction held 5 bases outside the gene matches. CDR3 sequence (DNA): TGTGCCAGCAGTGGCGGGAGGGAGATTACGCAGTATTTT. It specifies CASSGGREITQYF. Full variable domain (missing parts from reference TRBV28 and TRBJ2-3): DVKVTQSSRYLVKRTGEKVFLECVQDMDHENMFWYRQDPGLGLRLIYFSYDVKMKEKGDIPEGYSVSREKKERFSLILESASTNQTSMYLCASSGGREITQYFGPGTRLTVL.

This clonotype showed up many times. The chain is built from TRBV12-3 or TRBV12-4 and TRBJ2-2, with no clear D. Trimming left V 7 bases short and J 1 base short, with 10 bases between. The CDR3 is made up of 14 amino acids. The CDR3 here is CASTPHQNTGELFF. CDR3 nucleotides: TGTGCCAGCACCCCGCACCAGAACACCGGGGAGCTGTTTTTT.

This clonotype was detected many times. The V call is TRBV5-1, the J call TRBJ2-7, with TRBD2 matching 7 bases. After removal of 0 bases from V and 2 bases from J, the junction contained 2 bases not matched to a gene. Per the germline V gene, CDR1 is SGHRS and CDR2 is YFSETQ. The CDR3 spans 14 residues. CDR3 DNA sequence: TGCGCCAGCAGCTTGGTGGCGGGAGCCTACGAGCAGTACTTC. Encoded protein: CASSLVAGAYEQYF.